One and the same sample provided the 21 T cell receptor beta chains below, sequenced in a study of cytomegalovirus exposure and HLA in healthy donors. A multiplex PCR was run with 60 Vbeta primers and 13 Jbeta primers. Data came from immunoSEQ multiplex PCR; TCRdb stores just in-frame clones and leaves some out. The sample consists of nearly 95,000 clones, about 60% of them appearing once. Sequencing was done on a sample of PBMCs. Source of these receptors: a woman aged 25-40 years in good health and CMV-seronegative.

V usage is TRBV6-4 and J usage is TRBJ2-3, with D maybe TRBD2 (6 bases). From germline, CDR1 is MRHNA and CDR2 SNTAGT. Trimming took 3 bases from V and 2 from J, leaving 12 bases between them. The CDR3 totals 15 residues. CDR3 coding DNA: TGTGCCAGCAGTGAAGGGACTCAATCCACAGATACGCAGTATTTT. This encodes CASSEGTQSTDTQYF.

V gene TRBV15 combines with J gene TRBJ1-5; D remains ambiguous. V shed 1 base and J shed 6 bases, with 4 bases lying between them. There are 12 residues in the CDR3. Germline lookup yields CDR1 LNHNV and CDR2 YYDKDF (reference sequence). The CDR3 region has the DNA TGTGCCACCAGCAGAGTAGCTCAGCCCCAGCATTTT. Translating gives CATSRVAQPQHF.

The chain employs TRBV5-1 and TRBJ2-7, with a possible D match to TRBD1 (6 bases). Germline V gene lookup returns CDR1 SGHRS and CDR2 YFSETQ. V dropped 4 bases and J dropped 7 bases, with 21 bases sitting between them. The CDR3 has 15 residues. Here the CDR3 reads CASSVLANRVREQYF. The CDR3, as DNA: TGCGCCAGCAGCGTACTCGCAAACAGGGTAAGAGAGCAGTACTTC.

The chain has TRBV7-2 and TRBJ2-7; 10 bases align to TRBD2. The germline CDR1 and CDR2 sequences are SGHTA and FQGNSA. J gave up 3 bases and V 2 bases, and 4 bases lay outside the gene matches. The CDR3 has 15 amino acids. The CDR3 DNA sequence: TGTGCCAGCAGCTTAAGGGCTAGCGGGAGCTACGAGCAGTACTTC. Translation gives CASSLRASGSYEQYF.

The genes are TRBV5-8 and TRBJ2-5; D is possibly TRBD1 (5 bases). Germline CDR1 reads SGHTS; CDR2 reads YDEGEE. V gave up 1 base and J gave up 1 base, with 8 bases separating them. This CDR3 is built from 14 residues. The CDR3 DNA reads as TGTGCCAGCAGCTTGACAGGTTCCCAAGAGACCCAGTACTTC. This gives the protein CASSLTGSQETQYF.

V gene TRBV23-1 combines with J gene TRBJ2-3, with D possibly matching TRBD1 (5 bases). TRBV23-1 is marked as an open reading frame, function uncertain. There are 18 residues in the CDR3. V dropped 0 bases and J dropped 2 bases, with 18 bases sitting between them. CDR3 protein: CASSQSGAGWILTDTQYF. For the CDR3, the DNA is TGCGCCAGCAGTCAATCAGGCGCAGGGTGGATTCTCACAGATACGCAGTATTTT.

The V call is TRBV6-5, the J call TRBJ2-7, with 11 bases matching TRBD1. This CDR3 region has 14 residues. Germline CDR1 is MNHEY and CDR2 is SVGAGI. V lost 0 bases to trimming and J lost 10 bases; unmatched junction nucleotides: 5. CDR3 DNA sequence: TGTGCCAGCAGTTACTCACCGGGACAGGGGGTTCAGTACTTC. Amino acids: CASSYSPGQGVQYF.

CDR3 residues: CASSEARAFF. CDR3 nucleotide sequence: TGTGCCAGCAGTGAAGCGCGTGCTTTCTTT. V usage is TRBV2 and J usage is TRBJ1-1; D uncertain. The CDR3 runs to 10 residues. CDR1 is SNHLY and CDR2 is FYNNEI in the germline V gene. The V gene lost 0 bases and the J gene lost 11 bases, with 4 bases spanning the gap.

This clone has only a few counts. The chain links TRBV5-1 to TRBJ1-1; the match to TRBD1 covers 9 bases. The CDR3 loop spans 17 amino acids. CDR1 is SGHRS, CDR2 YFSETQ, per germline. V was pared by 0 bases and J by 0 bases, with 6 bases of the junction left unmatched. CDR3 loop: CASSLGTGVSMNTEAFF. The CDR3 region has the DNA TGCGCCAGCAGCTTGGGGACAGGGGTCTCCATGAACACTGAAGCTTTCTTT.

The chain's CDR3 is CASSGAYEQYF. In DNA, the CDR3 is TGTGCCAGCAGTGGAGCCTACGAGCAGTACTTC. This rearrangement joins TRBV25-1 to TRBJ2-7; no firm D call. This CDR3 contains 11 residues. Germline CDR1 and CDR2: MGHDK and SYGVNS. The ends were cut back, 4 bases at V and 2 bases at J, with 3 bases in the middle.

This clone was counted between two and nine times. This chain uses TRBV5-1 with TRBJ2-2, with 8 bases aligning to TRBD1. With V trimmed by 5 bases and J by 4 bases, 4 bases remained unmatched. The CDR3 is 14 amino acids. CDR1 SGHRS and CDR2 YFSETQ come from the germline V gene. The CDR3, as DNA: TGCGCCAGCAGTGAACAGGGGGGCACCGGGGAGCTGTTTTTT. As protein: CASSEQGGTGELFF.

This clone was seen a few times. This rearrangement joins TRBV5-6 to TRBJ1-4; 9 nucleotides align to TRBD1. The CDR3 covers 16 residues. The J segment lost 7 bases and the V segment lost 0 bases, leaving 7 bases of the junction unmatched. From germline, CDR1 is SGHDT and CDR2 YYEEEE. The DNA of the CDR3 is TGTGCCAGCAGCTTGGAGCAGACAGGGGGACGTGAAAAACTGTTTTTT. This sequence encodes CASSLEQTGGREKLFF.

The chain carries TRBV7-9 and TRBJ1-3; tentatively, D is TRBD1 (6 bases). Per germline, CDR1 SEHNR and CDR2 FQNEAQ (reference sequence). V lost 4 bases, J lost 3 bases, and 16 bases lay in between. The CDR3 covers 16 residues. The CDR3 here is CASSSPTGKIGNTIYF. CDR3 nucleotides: TGTGCCAGCAGCTCACCAACAGGGAAAATTGGAAACACCATATATTTT.

The CDR3 here is CASSLLQGQGYGYTF. The CDR3 bases are TGTGCCAGCAGCTTACTCCAGGGGCAGGGCTATGGCTACACCTTC. The chain links TRBV11-2 to TRBJ1-2; D may be TRBD1 (6 bases). CDR1 is SGHAT, CDR2 FQNNGV, per germline. Trimming removed 2 bases at V and 4 bases at J, with 14 bases between. The CDR3 is 15 residues long.

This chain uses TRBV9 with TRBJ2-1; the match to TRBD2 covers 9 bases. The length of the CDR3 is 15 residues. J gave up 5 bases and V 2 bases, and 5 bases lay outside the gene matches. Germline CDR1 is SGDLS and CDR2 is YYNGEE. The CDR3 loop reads CASSVLAGTHNEQFF. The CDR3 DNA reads TGTGCCAGCAGCGTTCTAGCGGGAACACACAATGAGCAGTTCTTC.

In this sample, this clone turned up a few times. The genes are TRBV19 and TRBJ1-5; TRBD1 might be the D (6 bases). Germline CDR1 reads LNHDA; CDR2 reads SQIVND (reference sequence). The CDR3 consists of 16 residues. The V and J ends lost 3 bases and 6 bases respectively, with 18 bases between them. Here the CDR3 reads CASSINRGASAQPQHF. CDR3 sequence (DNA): TGTGCCAGTAGTATCAACCGGGGGGCGTCAGCTCAGCCCCAGCATTTT. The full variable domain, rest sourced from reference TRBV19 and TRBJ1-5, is DGGITQSPKYLFRKEGQNVTLSCEQNLNHDAMYWYRQDPGQGLRLIYYSQIVNDFQKGDIAEGYSVSREKKESFPLTVTSAQKNPTAFYLCASSINRGASAQPQHFGDGTRLSIL.

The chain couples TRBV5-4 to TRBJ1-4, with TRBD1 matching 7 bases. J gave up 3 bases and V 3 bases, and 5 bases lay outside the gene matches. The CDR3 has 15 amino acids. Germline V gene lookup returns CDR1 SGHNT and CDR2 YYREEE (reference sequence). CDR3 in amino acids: CASSSADRPNEKLFF. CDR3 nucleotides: TGTGCCAGCAGCTCGGCGGACAGGCCTAATGAAAAACTGTTTTTT. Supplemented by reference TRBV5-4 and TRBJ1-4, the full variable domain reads ETGVTQSPTHLIKTRGQQVTLRCSSQSGHNTVSWYQQALGQGPQFIFQYYREEENGRGNFPPRFSGLQFPNYSSELNVNALELDDSALYLCASSSADRPNEKLFFGSGTQLSVL.

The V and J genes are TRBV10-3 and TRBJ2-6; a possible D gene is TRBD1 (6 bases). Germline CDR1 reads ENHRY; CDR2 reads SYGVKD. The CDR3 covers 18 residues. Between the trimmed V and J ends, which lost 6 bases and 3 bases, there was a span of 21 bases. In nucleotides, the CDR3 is TGTGCCATCAGATCGGCCGAGACAGGCCCGTTTGGGGCCAACGTCCTGACTTTC. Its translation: CAIRSAETGPFGANVLTF.

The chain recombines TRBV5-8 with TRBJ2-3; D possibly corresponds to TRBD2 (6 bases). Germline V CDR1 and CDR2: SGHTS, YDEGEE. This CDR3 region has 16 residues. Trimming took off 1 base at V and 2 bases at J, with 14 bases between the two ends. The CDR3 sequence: CASSLWGRGNTDTQYF. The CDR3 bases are TGTGCCAGCAGCTTGTGGGGTCGGGGGAACACAGATACGCAGTATTTT.

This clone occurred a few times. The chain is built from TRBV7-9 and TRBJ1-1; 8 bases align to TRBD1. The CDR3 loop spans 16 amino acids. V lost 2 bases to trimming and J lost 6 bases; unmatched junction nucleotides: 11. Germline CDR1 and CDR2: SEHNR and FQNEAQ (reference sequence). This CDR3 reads CASSLSSGGPRAEAFF. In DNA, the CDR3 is TGTGCCAGCAGCTTATCCTCAGGGGGCCCAAGGGCTGAAGCTTTCTTT. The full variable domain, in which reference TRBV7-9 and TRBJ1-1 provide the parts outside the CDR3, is DTGVSQNPRHKITKRGQNVTFRCDPISEHNRLYWYRQTLGQGPEFLTYFQNEAQLEKSRLLSDRFSAERPKGSFSTLEIQRTEQGDSAMYLCASSLSSGGPRAEAFFGQGTRLTVV.

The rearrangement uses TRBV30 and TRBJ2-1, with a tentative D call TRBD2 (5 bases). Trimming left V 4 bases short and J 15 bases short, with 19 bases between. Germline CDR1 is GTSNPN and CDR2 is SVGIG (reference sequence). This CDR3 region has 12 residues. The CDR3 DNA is TGTGCCTGGACCCTTAGGACCTCCGAGGGGTTCTTC. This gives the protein CAWTLRTSEGFF.